The T cell receptor (beta chain) described here comes from a study of T cell repertoires in cytomegalovirus infection. General study findings and limits: HLA-C-restricted TCR beta clonotypes specific for CMV led the ex vivo response.

TCRdb fed the reads into MiXCR, producing one record per CDR3 protein. The sample lists about 220,000 distinct CDR3 sequences; about 38% were seen once. A word on this clonotype: Its antigen is currently unknown.

This TCR came from a human donor in good health (CMV status not recorded). Some clones in this sample may be carry-over from other donors' samples. The source was CD8+ T cells from cultured PBMCs, collected from culture after CMV antigen stimulation.

The CDR3 is CASSDSTGNTIYF. The CDR3 DNA sequence: TGTGCCAGCAGCGACTCGACAGGAAACACCATATATTTT. The rearrangement joins TRBV7-6 to TRBJ1-3; D is ambiguous. The CDR3 is 13 residues long. Germline V gene sequence: CDR1 SGHVS, CDR2 FNYEAQ. The ends were cut back, 5 bases at V and 4 bases at J, with 9 bases in the middle. Looking up the rest from reference TRBV7-6 and TRBJ1-3 gives the full variable domain: GAGVSQSPRYKVTKRGQDVALRCDPISGHVSLYWYRQALGQGPEFLTYFNYEAQQDKSGLPNDRFSAERPEGSISTLTIQRTEQRDSAMYRCASSDSTGNTIYFGEGSWLTVV.